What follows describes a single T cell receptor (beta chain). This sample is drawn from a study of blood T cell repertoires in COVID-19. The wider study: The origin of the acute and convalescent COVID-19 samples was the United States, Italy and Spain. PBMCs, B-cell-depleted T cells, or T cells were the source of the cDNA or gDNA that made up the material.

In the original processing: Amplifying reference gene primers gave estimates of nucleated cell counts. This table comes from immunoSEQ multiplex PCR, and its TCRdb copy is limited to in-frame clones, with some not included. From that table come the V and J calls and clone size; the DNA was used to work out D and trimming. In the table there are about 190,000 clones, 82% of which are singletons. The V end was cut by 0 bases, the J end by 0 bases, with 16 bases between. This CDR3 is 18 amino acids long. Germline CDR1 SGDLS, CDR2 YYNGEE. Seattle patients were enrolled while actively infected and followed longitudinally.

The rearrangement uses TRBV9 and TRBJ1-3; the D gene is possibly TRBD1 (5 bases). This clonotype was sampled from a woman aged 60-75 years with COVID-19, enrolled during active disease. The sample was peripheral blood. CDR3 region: CASSVEAGNYRSGNTIYF. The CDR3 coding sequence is TGTGCCAGCAGCGTAGAAGCAGGGAACTACCGCTCTGGAAACACCATATATTTT.